This TCR beta chain derives from a study of blood T cell repertoires in COVID-19. About the research overall: The United States, Italy and Spain supplied acute and convalescent COVID-19 samples. Sources were T cells, B-cell-depleted T cells, or PBMCs; the material itself was cDNA or gDNA.

Authors' data handling: Reference gene primer amplification gave nucleated cell count estimates. Method: immunoSEQ multiplex PCR; TCRdb's copy keeps in-frame clones and lacks some. Clone size and V and J calls were adopted from that table, with D and trimming inferred from the DNA. Seen here are 350,000 or so clones, roughly nine tenths observed once, and the top ten hold 3.5% to 4%. A Seattle source enrolled patients during active infection and followed them longitudinally. This CDR3 is built from 14 residues. The V and J ends lost 5 bases and 8 bases respectively, with 19 bases between them. Germline-derived CDR1 and CDR2 are SGHRS and YFSETQ.

The sequencing sample was made of peripheral blood. V and J are TRBV5-1 and TRBJ1-2; D is perhaps TRBD1 (5 bases). This clonotype was obtained from a woman aged 55-70 years with COVID-19, enrolled during active disease. Here the CDR3 reads CASRIPQGDPGYTF. CDR3 DNA: TGCGCCAGCAGGATCCCTCAAGGGGATCCGGGCTACACCTTC.